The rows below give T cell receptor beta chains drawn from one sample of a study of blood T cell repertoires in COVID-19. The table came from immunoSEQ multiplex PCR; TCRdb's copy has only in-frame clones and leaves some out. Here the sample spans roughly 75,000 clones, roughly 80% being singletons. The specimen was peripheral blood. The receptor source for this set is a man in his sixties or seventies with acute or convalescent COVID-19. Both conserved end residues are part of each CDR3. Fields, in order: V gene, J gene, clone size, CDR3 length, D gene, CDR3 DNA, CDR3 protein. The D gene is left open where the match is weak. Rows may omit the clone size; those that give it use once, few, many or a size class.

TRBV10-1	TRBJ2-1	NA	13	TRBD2	TGCGCCAGCGCTACAGCGGGAGAGGGTGAGCAGTTCTTC	CASATAGEGEQFF
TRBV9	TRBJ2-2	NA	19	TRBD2	TGTGCCAGCAGCGTAGTGGCTAGCGGGACGACCCAAAACACCGGGGAGCTGTTTTTT	CASSVVASGTTQNTGELFF
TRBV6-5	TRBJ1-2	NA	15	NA	TGTGCCAGCAGCTCTTTCCTGGACAGTCGGGATAGCTACACCTTC	CASSSFLDSRDSYTF
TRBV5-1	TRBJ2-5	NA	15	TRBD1	TGCGCCAGCAGCTGGAGGGGACAGGGGGGAGAGACCCAGTACTTC	CASSWRGQGGETQYF
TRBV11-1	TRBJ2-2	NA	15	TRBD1	TGTGCCAGCAGCTTCTTACAGGGGGCGGCCGGGGAGCTGTTTTTT	CASSFLQGAAGELFF
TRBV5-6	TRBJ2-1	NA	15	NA	TGTGCCAGCAGCTTGGTCGGTAACAGGGTATCGGAGCAGTTCTTC	CASSLVGNRVSEQFF
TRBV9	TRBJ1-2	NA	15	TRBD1	TGTGCCAGCAGCGTAGAGGGCAGGGGGAGCTATGGCTACACCTTC	CASSVEGRGSYGYTF
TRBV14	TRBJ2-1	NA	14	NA	TGTGCCAGCAGCCAAGTCCGGGGGTCAGGTGAGCAGTTCTTC	CASSQVRGSGEQFF
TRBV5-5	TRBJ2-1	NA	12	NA	TGTGCCAGCAGCTTGTCAGGCAATGAGCAGTTCTTC	CASSLSGNEQFF
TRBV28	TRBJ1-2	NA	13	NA	TGTGCCAGCAGTTTTACAGGGTCGTATGGCTACACCTTC	CASSFTGSYGYTF
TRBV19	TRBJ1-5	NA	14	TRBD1	TGTGCCAGTAGTATCAACAGGGGGAGTCAGCCCCAGCATTTT	CASSINRGSQPQHF
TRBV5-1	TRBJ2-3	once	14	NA	TGCGCCAGCAGCTTGGCCTCTTACTATGATACGCAGTATTTT	CASSLASYYDTQYF
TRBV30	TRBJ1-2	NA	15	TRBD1	TGTGCCTGGAGTCCCCGGGACAGGGGCTACTATGGCTACACCTTC	CAWSPRDRGYYGYTF
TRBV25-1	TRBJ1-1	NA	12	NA	TGTGCCAGCAGGACAGGTCGGACTGAAGCTTTCTTT	CASRTGRTEAFF
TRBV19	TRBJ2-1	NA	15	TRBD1	TGTGCCAGTAGTATCCGGACAGGGGGAATAGGTGAGCAGTTCTTC	CASSIRTGGIGEQFF
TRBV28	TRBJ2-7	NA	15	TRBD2	TGTGCCAGCAGTTTCGGGGGGGCGATCGGTTACGAGCAGTACTTC	CASSFGGAIGYEQYF
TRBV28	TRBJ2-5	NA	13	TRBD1	TGTGCCAGCAGTTCGACAGGGGTGGAGACCCAGTACTTC	CASSSTGVETQYF
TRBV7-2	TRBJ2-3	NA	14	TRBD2	TGTGCCAGCAGCTCGACTAGCGGCACAGATACGCAGTATTTT	CASSSTSGTDTQYF
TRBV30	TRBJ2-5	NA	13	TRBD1	TGTGCCTGGAGAGGGACAGGCCCAGGGCCCCAGTACTTC	CAWRGTGPGPQYF
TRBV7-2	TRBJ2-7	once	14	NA	TGTGCCAGCAGCTTACCGCAGGGGATGTACGAGCAGTACTTC	CASSLPQGMYEQYF
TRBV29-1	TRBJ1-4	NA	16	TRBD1	TGCAGCGCCGAAGGGGGACAGGGCGCTACTAATGAAAAACTGTTTTTT	CSAEGGQGATNEKLFF
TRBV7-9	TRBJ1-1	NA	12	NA	TGTGCCAGCAGCTTACAGGGCGATCGGACTTTCTTT	CASSLQGDRTFF
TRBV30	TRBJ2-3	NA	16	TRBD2	TGTGCCTGGAGTGTACCCCTCAGCGGGAGAGTAGATACGCAGTATTTT	CAWSVPLSGRVDTQYF
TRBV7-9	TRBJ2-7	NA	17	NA	TGTGCCAGCAGCTTAGATGCGCGGGTCAGCCCATACTACGAGCAGTACTTC	CASSLDARVSPYYEQYF
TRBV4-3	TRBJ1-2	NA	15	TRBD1	TGCGCCAGCAGCCGGACAGGCCCATCTAACTATGGCTACACCTTC	CASSRTGPSNYGYTF
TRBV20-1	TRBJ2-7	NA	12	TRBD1	TGCAGTGCAAGTCAGGGGGCCTACGAGCAGTACTTC	CSASQGAYEQYF
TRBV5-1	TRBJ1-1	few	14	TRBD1	TGCGCCAGCAGCGTTGACAGGGGCGACGCTGAAGCTTTCTTT	CASSVDRGDAEAFF
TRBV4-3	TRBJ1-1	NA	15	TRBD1	TGCGCCAGCAGCCAAGGGACAGGGGCGAACACTGAAGCTTTCTTT	CASSQGTGANTEAFF
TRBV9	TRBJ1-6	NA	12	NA	TGTGCCAGCAGCGTACCCGGGTCACCCCTCCACTTT	CASSVPGSPLHF
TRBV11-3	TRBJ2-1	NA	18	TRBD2	TGTGCCAGCAGCCCCCCCCTCGCTAGTGTAGCGGGAGACAATGAGCAGTTCTTC	CASSPPLASVAGDNEQFF
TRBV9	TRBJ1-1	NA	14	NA	TGTGCCAGCAGCCCTTTAACAGGGAACACTGAAGCTTTCTTT	CASSPLTGNTEAFF
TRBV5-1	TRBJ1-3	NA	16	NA	TGCGCCAGCAGCTTGAAGGAGACGTACTCTGGAAACACCATATATTTT	CASSLKETYSGNTIYF
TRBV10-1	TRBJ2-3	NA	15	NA	TGCGCCAGCGCATCACAGGGAGAACGAGCAGATACGCAGTATTTT	CASASQGERADTQYF
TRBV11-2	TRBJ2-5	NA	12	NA	TGTGCCAGCAGCTCCGCGTGGGAGACCCAGTACTTC	CASSSAWETQYF
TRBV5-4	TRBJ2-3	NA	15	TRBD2	TGTGCCAGCAGCTTGCGAGCGGGGGAGACAGATACGCAGTATTTT	CASSLRAGETDTQYF
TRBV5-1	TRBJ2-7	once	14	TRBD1	TGCGCCAGCAGCCTTCTCTTGGACAGGGATGAGCAGTACTTC	CASSLLLDRDEQYF
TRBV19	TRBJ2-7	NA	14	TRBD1	TGTGCCAGTACCCAGACAGGGGTGTTGGACGAGCAGTACTTC	CASTQTGVLDEQYF
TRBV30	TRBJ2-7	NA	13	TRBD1	TGTGCCTGGGATAGCGCGACAGGGACGGGGCAGTACTTC	CAWDSATGTGQYF
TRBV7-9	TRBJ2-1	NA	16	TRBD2	TGTGCCAGCAGCGACTACTCTAGCGGAGAAATTAATGAGCAGTTCTTC	CASSDYSSGEINEQFF
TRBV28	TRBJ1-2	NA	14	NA	TGTGCCAGCAGTCTTGGAGGGGGGGACTATGGCTACACCTTC	CASSLGGGDYGYTF
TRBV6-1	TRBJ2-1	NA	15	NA	TGTGCCAGCAGTGAAGTCCCGGGAACGGGGAATGAGCAGTTCTTC	CASSEVPGTGNEQFF
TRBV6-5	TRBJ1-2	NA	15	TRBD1	TGTGCCAGCAGTCAAAGAATAAAGGACAGGGTGGGCTACACCTTC	CASSQRIKDRVGYTF
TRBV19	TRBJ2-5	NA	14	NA	TGTGCCAGTAGTAAACAGGGATATAGGGAGACCCAGTACTTC	CASSKQGYRETQYF
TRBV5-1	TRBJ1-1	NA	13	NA	TGCGCCAGCAGCCCCCTGGGGGCGGAAGAAGCTTTCTTT	CASSPLGAEEAFF
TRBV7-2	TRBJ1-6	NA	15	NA	TGTGCCAGCAGCCCAGACGGCAGGGAAAATTCACCCCTCCACTTT	CASSPDGRENSPLHF
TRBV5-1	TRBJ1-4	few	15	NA	TGCGCCAGCAGCTTGGTGCAGGGCGTGGGGGAAAAACTGTTTTTT	CASSLVQGVGEKLFF
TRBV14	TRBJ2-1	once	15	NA	TGTGCCAGCAGCCTACTAGCCGGGGTAAACAATGAGCAGTTCTTC	CASSLLAGVNNEQFF
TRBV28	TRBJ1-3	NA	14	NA	TGTGCCAGCAGTTTAGACAGCGCTGGAAACACCATATATTTT	CASSLDSAGNTIYF